This TCR beta chain was documented in a study of T cell responses to AZD1222 COVID-19 vaccine. Points from the study as a whole: White British donors predominated, females outnumbered males, and clonal diversity was possibly underestimated. Baseline seropositives among AZD1222 recipients totaled only five to seven.

Concerning this clone itself: Its antigen is unknown.

The CDR3 covers 14 residues. V was clipped by 2 bases and J by 7 bases, with 14 bases between them. CDR1 is MNHEY and CDR2 is SVGEGT in the germline V gene. TCRdb keeps only in-frame clones here, not all; method: immunoSEQ multiplex PCR. The profile shows approximately 100,000 clones, 87% of them singletons. The receptor comes from an adult who received the AZD1222 COVID-19 vaccine. The V and J genes are TRBV6-2 or TRBV6-3 and TRBJ1-2; D is unresolved. The sequences come from peripheral blood, collected 28 days after the second AZD1222 dose. The CDR3 protein is CASSYEDGKTGYTF. CDR3 coding DNA: TGTGCCAGCAGTTACGAGGACGGGAAGACTGGCTACACCTTC.